This TCR beta chain was retrieved from a study of cytomegalovirus exposure and HLA in healthy donors. Points from the study as a whole: Later on, an analysis tied under 20,000 TCR beta sequences to HLA alleles at 0.05 false discovery rate.

Amplification used 60 Vbeta primers and 13 Jbeta primers. The assay was immunoSEQ multiplex PCR, and TCRdb's table has in-frame clones only and misses some. The data contain over 60,000 clones, roughly 77% of them singletons. This CDR3 is 12 amino acids long. In germline, CDR1 is GTSNPN, CDR2 SVGIG (reference sequence). V was trimmed by 1 base and J by 6 bases, leaving 7 bases between them. Turning to this clone: Its antigen is unidentified.

The chain links TRBV30 to TRBJ2-1; no definite D call. The TCR originated in a woman in her 30s in good health and CMV-seronegative. Sequencing was done on a sample of PBMCs. The CDR3, as DNA: TGTGCCTGGAGTGAATACATCAATGAGCAGTTCTTC. This encodes CAWSEYINEQFF. Full variable domain (rest looked up from reference TRBV30 and TRBJ2-1): SQTIHQWPATLVQPVGSPLSLECTVEGTSNPNLYWYRQAAGRGLQLLFYSVGIGQISSEVPQNLSASRPQDRQFILSSKKLLLSDSGFYLCAWSEYINEQFFGPGTRLTVL.